Listed below are T cell receptor beta chains from one sample, sequenced in a study of blood T cell dynamics during melanoma immunotherapy. The method was immunoSEQ multiplex PCR; TCRdb's version includes in-frame clones alone and lacks a portion of them. Among 8,500 to 10,000 clones, around nine tenths were seen once, and the ten largest hold 32%. Sequences were derived from blood, sampled from a patient treated with checkpoint blockade. All receptors derive from a human donor with melanoma. Both conserved end residues are part of each CDR3. D genes are given only for firm matches. Not all rows give a size; the values are once, few, many and, for expanded clones, a class.

clone_size | d_call | j_call | v_call | cdr3_nt | cdr3_aa
- | - | TRBJ1-2 | TRBV11-2 | TGTGCCAGCAGCCCAGGAGGGGTGCGAACGGGCTACACCTTC | CASSPGGVRTGYTF
- | - | TRBJ2-6 | TRBV7-2 | TGTGCCAGCAGAAAAACGTCGGGGGCCAACGTCCTGACTTTC | CASRKTSGANVLTF
- | - | TRBJ1-5 | TRBV14 | TGTGCCAGCAGCCAGGGCGGTCATCAGCCCCAGCATTTT | CASSQGGHQPQHF
- | TRBD2 | TRBJ2-3 | TRBV7-2 | TGTGCCAGCAGCTTAGTGGGACTACCGGGACTATCAGCAGATACGCAGTATTTT | CASSLVGLPGLSADTQYF
- | - | TRBJ1-6 | TRBV7-9 | TGTGCCAGCAGCCTACGTTTAGAGGGTTCACCCCTCCACTTT | CASSLRLEGSPLHF
- | - | TRBJ1-5 | TRBV5-4 | TGTGCCAGCAGCACACCGAATCAGCCCCAGCATTTT | CASSTPNQPQHF
- | TRBD1 | TRBJ2-3 | TRBV6-1 | TGTGCCAGCCGTGAAAGGGGGTGGGGACAGCACACAGATACGCAGTATTTT | CASRERGWGQHTDTQYF
- | - | TRBJ2-7 | TRBV27 | TGTGCCAGCAGTTCCCTCGGGTTGGGTGACGAGCAGTACTTC | CASSSLGLGDEQYF
- | - | TRBJ2-7 | TRBV30 | TGTGCCTGGAGCCCCCCTGACTACGAGCAGTACTTC | CAWSPPDYEQYF
- | TRBD2 | TRBJ2-1 | TRBV19 | TGTGCCAGTAGTATAGCTTCGGGAAGCGGGGCCTACAATGAGCAGTTCTTC | CASSIASGSGAYNEQFF
- | TRBD2 | TRBJ2-7 | TRBV11-3 | TGTGCCAGCAGCTTAGGGCTAGCGGGGCCCTACGAGCAGTACTTC | CASSLGLAGPYEQYF
- | TRBD2 | TRBJ2-7 | TRBV27 | TGTGCCAGCAGCTTATCGGTAGCGGGAGTGGGGGAGCAGTACTTC | CASSLSVAGVGEQYF
- | TRBD2 | TRBJ2-7 | TRBV6-1 | TGTGCCAGCAGTGAAGTGGGCTCGGGACTAGCGGGAGGGAGTGAGCAGTACTTC | CASSEVGSGLAGGSEQYF
- | TRBD2 | TRBJ2-7 | TRBV9 | TGTGCCAGCAGCGAAGGGGGACTAGCGGGAAGATACGAGCAGTACTTC | CASSEGGLAGRYEQYF
- | - | TRBJ2-5 | TRBV6-6 | TGTGCCAGCAGTTACCGGGGGACCCAAGAGACCCAGTACTTC | CASSYRGTQETQYF
once | - | TRBJ2-3 | TRBV7-6 | TGTGCCAGCAGCTTATCAGACAGTAGCACAGATACGCAGTATTTT | CASSLSDSSTDTQYF
- | - | TRBJ1-1 | TRBV6-5 | TGTGCCAGCAGTTACCACACAGGTATAATGAACACTGAAGCTTTCTTT | CASSYHTGIMNTEAFF
- | TRBD1 | TRBJ1-1 | TRBV6-5 | TGTGCCAGCAGGCGACAGGAACAGGGGACTGAAGCTTTCTTT | CASRRQEQGTEAFF
- | TRBD2 | TRBJ2-2 | TRBV7-9 | TGTGCCAGCAGCTTAGGAAGCGGGAGGGCCCGTGTCACCGGGGAGCTGTTTTTT | CASSLGSGRARVTGELFF
- | - | TRBJ1-5 | TRBV5-8 | TGTGCCAGCAGCTTGGGGAGTGGGGCGCAGCCCCAGCATTTT | CASSLGSGAQPQHF
- | - | TRBJ2-5 | TRBV28 | TGTGCCAGCACCCCGGACAGTTGGGGGGTCCCCCAAGAGACCCAGTACTTC | CASTPDSWGVPQETQYF
- | - | TRBJ2-3 | TRBV6-1 | TGTGCCGGCAACAGGGATCTCTTGACAGATACGCAGTATTTT | CAGNRDLLTDTQYF
- | TRBD1 | TRBJ2-7 | TRBV6-5 | TGTGCCAGCAGCCCAGGGGGCGCCTCCTACGAGCAGTACTTC | CASSPGGASYEQYF
once | TRBD2 | TRBJ2-5 | TRBV2 | TGTGCCAGCAGTGAGCAGCGGGGAGAGACCCAGTACTTC | CASSEQRGETQYF
- | TRBD2 | TRBJ2-5 | TRBV7-7 | TGTGCTAGCAGCTTAGGGGGGACTAGGAAAGAGACCCAGTACTTC | CASSLGGTRKETQYF
few | - | TRBJ1-5 | TRBV27 | TGTGCCAGCAGCATGCGGTGGGATCAGCCCCAGCATTTT | CASSMRWDQPQHF
- | - | TRBJ1-4 | TRBV19 | TGTGCCAGTAGAGGGGAAGCTTTTAAGGTATCCGAAAAACTGTTTTTT | CASRGEAFKVSEKLFF
- | - | TRBJ2-2 | TRBV9 | TGTGCCAGCAGCGTAGTACCTACCCCAGGCGGGGAGCTGTTTTTT | CASSVVPTPGGELFF
once | TRBD1 | TRBJ2-6 | TRBV13 | TGTGCCAGCAGCTCCTCTAGCCAGGGGGCCTCTGGGGCCAACGTCCTGACTTTC | CASSSSSQGASGANVLTF
- | - | TRBJ2-6 | TRBV6-5 | TGTGCCAGCAGTTACTCTGCGGGGCGCGGGGCCAACGTCCTGACTTTC | CASSYSAGRGANVLTF
- | TRBD1 | TRBJ2-1 | TRBV7-9 | TGTGCCAGCAGCATCGGACAGGGTCGGGATGAGCAGTTCTTC | CASSIGQGRDEQFF
- | TRBD1 | TRBJ1-5 | TRBV28 | TGTGCCAGCAGCCCCATTCCGGGACAGGGAATCTATAGCAATCAGCCCCAGCATTTT | CASSPIPGQGIYSNQPQHF
- | TRBD1 | TRBJ2-5 | TRBV19 | TGTGCCAGAACAGACAGGGGACCCTACAGGGAGACCCAGTACTTC | CARTDRGPYRETQYF